The next 24 T cell receptor beta chains were all read from a single sample in a study of blood T cells in healthy people across ages. Sample-barcoded 5' priming and a J-beta primer mix drove a second PCR of about 7 to 12 cycles. Using its own MiXCR run on the 5' RACE reads, TCRdb lists one record per CDR3 protein. The repertoire holds around 1,000,000 distinct CDR3 sequences, with 35% to 40% as singletons. The sequencing sample was made of blood. The receptors were gathered from a man younger than 30 in good health.

This clonotype was seen ten or more times. The rearrangement links TRBV4-2 to TRBJ1-2; D call uncertain. V lost 5 bases to trimming and J lost 2 bases, with 12 bases between them. Looked up from germline, CDR1 is LGHNA and CDR2 is YNFKEQ. There are 14 residues in the CDR3. The CDR3 region is CASSSGQPNYGYTF. The CDR3 DNA is TGTGCCAGCAGCTCCGGGCAGCCCAACTATGGCTACACCTTC.

This clonotype was found a few times. The V and J genes are TRBV18 and TRBJ2-1; TRBD1 is a possible D gene (5 bases). The CDR3 is made up of 16 amino acids. Germline CDR1 and CDR2: KGHSH and LQKENI. With 3 bases removed from V and 5 bases from J, the gap between germline ends came to 17 bases. CDR3 sequence: CASSPRVNQDNNEQFF. The DNA of the CDR3 is TGTGCCAGCTCACCCAGGGTTAATCAGGACAACAATGAGCAGTTCTTC. Together with reference TRBV18 and TRBJ2-1, the CDR3 gives the full variable domain: NAGVMQNPRHLVRRRGQEARLRCSPMKGHSHVYWYRQLPEEGLKFMVYLQKENIIDESGMPKERFSAEFPKEGPSILRIQQVVRGDSAAYFCASSPRVNQDNNEQFFGPGTRLTVL.

This clonotype is a singleton in its sample. The chain combines TRBV10-3 with TRBJ2-3, with D possibly being TRBD2 (5 bases). Germline loops: CDR1 ENHRY, CDR2 SYGVKD. CDR3 size: 15 residues. V lost 5 bases and J lost 2, with 14 bases in between. In DNA form, the CDR3 reads TGTGCCATCAGTAGCCACGGGGTAAACACAGATACGCAGTATTTT. Amino acids: CAISSHGVNTDTQYF.

This chain links TRBV27 with TRBJ2-7, with no clear D. CDR3 size: 14 residues. CDR1 and CDR2 (germline): MNHEY, SMNVEV (reference sequence). V dropped 6 bases and J dropped 2 bases, with 14 bases sitting between them. Here the CDR3 reads CASRRGDLPYEQYF. The CDR3 nucleotides are TGTGCCAGCAGACGAGGAGACCTACCCTACGAGCAGTACTTC.

This chain links TRBV9 with TRBJ2-1; 14 bases line up with TRBD2. The end of the DNA aligns better with TRBJ2-7, so the J call may be wrong. Looked up from germline, CDR1 is SGDLS and CDR2 is YYNGEE. This CDR3 region has 17 residues. This chain's CDR3 is CASSVGTSGGFYNEQYF. CDR3 sequence (DNA): TGTGCCAGCAGCGTAGGGACTAGCGGGGGGTTCTACAATGAGCAGTACTTC.

CDR3 in DNA: TGTGCCAGCAGTTTTCCGGGGGGGACTGAAGCTTTCTTT. It is translated as CASSFPGGTEAFF. This chain connects TRBV27 to TRBJ1-1; D perhaps matches TRBD1 (5 bases). The V end was cut by 3 bases, the J end by 5 bases, with 10 bases between. The CDR3 runs to 13 residues. Germline CDR1 and CDR2: MNHEY and SMNVEV (reference sequence).

The chain recombines TRBV5-1 with TRBJ1-2; D gene uncertain. Trimming took off 5 bases at V and 4 bases at J, with 12 bases between the two ends. The CDR3 covers 13 residues. The V gene's germline CDR1 is SGHRS and CDR2 YFSETQ. CDR3 in amino acids: CASRQTAAYGYTF. DNA of the CDR3: TGCGCCAGCAGGCAAACAGCCGCCTATGGCTACACCTTC. The full variable domain, with the rest looked up from reference TRBV5-1 and TRBJ1-2, is KAGVTQTPRYLIKTRGQQVTLSCSPISGHRSVSWYQQTPGQGLQFLFEYFSETQRNKGNFPGRFSGRQFSNSRSEMNVSTLELGDSALYLCASRQTAAYGYTFGSGTRLTVV.

This sequence joins TRBV6-6 and TRBJ2-3; 11 bases line up with TRBD2. Germline V gene lookup returns CDR1 MNHNY and CDR2 SVGAGI (reference sequence). This CDR3 has 17 residues. V gave up 2 bases and J gave up 6 bases; unmatched junction bases: 10. The CDR3 loop reads CASSYPTSGAPRDTQYF. The CDR3 region has the DNA TGTGCCAGCAGTTACCCGACTAGCGGGGCCCCCAGGGATACGCAGTATTTT.

This chain connects TRBV6-2 or TRBV6-3 to TRBJ2-3; the match to TRBD1 covers 10 bases. The germline gives CDR1 MNHEY, CDR2 SVGEGT. The CDR3 is 15 residues long. Unmatched junction bases numbered 9, after V lost 8 bases and J lost 4 bases. The CDR3 DNA is TGTGCCAGCGGGGAGACAGGGGGCTCCTCAGATACGCAGTATTTT. Encoded protein: CASGETGGSSDTQYF.

This clonotype was detected a few times. The chain links TRBV6-6 to TRBJ1-1; D is unresolved. Per germline, CDR1 MNHNY and CDR2 SVGAGI (reference sequence). The CDR3 sequence is 13 residues long. The ends were cut back, 5 bases at V and 1 base at J, with 8 bases in the middle. CDR3 region: CASSRARNTEAFF. CDR3 bases: TGTGCCAGCAGTCGGGCCAGGAACACTGAAGCTTTCTTT.

This clonotype occurred a few times. This chain connects TRBV29-1 to TRBJ2-3; the D is unclear. This CDR3 has 11 residues. Germline CDR1 reads SQVTM; CDR2 reads ANQGSEA. Trimming shortened V by 4 bases and J by 4 bases, and 6 bases separated the two germline ends. The CDR3 DNA follows: TGCAGCGTTGCTGAACCAGATACGCAGTATTTT. Translation: CSVAEPDTQYF.

The chain joins TRBV12-3 or TRBV12-4 to TRBJ1-1, with TRBD1 identical over 7 bases. The CDR3 has 18 residues. With V trimmed by 6 bases and J by 0 bases, 16 bases remained unmatched. The CDR3 loop reads CASRATGTEWDMNTEAFF. CDR3 DNA sequence: TGTGCCAGCAGAGCCACCGGGACAGAGTGGGACATGAACACTGAAGCTTTCTTT.

The CDR3 here is CATTQGVNQPQHF. The CDR3, as DNA: TGTGCCACGACACAGGGGGTTAATCAGCCCCAGCATTTT. The chain joins TRBV12-3 or TRBV12-4 to TRBJ1-5, with 8 bases that match TRBD1. The V gene end was trimmed by 10 bases and the J gene end by 4 bases; junction bases not matched to a gene: 6. This CDR3 contains 13 residues.

This chain's CDR3 is CSASPTETQFF. The CDR3 DNA reads as TGCAGTGCTAGCCCCACGGAGACCCAGTTCTTC. The chain recombines TRBV20-1 with TRBJ2-1; D unclear. Germline V gene sequence: CDR1 DFQATT, CDR2 SNEGSKA (reference sequence). This CDR3 spans 11 amino acids. V lost 3 bases and J 13 bases, leaving 13 bases between the germline ends.

J is TRBJ1-1 and V is TRBV6-1; D unclear. Germline values: CDR1 MNHNS, CDR2 SASEGT. Trimming left V 6 bases short and J 1 base short, with 9 bases between. CDR3 size: 13 residues. The CDR3 loop is CASRNGRNTEAFF. As DNA, the CDR3 is TGTGCCAGCAGGAACGGACGGAACACTGAAGCTTTCTTT.

The chain combines TRBV7-9 with TRBJ1-2; D unclear. Germline V lookup: CDR1 SEHNR, CDR2 FQNEAQ (reference sequence). Trimming cost V 5 bases and J 5 bases, with 21 bases left between them. This CDR3 has 16 amino acids. This CDR3 reads CASSTDLDPFLYGYTF. For the CDR3, the DNA is TGTGCCAGCAGCACAGATTTGGATCCCTTCCTTTATGGCTACACCTTC.

This clonotype was found many times. The genes are TRBV7-8 and TRBJ2-3; D is possibly TRBD1 or TRBD2 (5 bases each). The V gene's germline CDR1 is SGHVS and CDR2 FQNEAQ. CDR3 length equals 15 residues. The V end was cut by 4 bases, the J end by 2 bases, with 13 bases between. The CDR3 is CASSSPGGTTDTQYF. The CDR3 DNA reads TGTGCCAGCAGCTCCCCTGGGGGTACCACAGATACGCAGTATTTT.

This clonotype was detected a few times. V usage is TRBV10-3 and J usage is TRBJ2-7, with no clear D. Germline CDR1 reads ENHRY; CDR2 reads SYGVKD. This CDR3 is 14 amino acids long. V was cut by 8 bases and J by 1 base, with 15 bases left in between. The CDR3 protein is CAIVSTPESYEQYF. CDR3 nucleotides: TGTGCCATCGTCTCAACCCCCGAGTCCTACGAGCAGTACTTC.

In this sample, this clonotype turned up a few times. The rearrangement links TRBV4-3 to TRBJ2-1, with D uncertain. Trimming took off 0 bases at V and 0 bases at J, with 9 bases between the two ends. The germline V gene has CDR1 LGHNA and CDR2 YSLEER. This CDR3 is 16 amino acids long. The CDR3 protein is CASSQDGYFSYNEQFF. In nucleotides, the CDR3 is TGCGCCAGCAGCCAAGATGGCTACTTCTCCTACAATGAGCAGTTCTTC.

The genes are TRBV5-1 and TRBJ2-5; TRBD1 aligns across 8 bases. The germline gives CDR1 SGHRS, CDR2 YFSETQ. The V segment lost 1 base and the J segment 2 bases; nucleotides outside the gene matches: 4. This CDR3 has 15 amino acids. This CDR3 reads CASSLKGQGQETQYF. CDR3 nucleotides: TGCGCCAGCAGCTTGAAAGGACAGGGACAAGAGACCCAGTACTTC.

The CDR3 DNA reads TGTGCCAGCAGTCCCCTGACAGGGATGAAACAGACCCAGTACTTC. Encoded protein: CASSPLTGMKQTQYF. This chain uses TRBV28 with TRBJ2-5, with 7 bases aligning to TRBD1. Trimming cost V 5 bases and J 6 bases; bases outside gene matches: 12. The CDR3 contains 15 residues. Germline V gives CDR1 MDHEN, CDR2 SYDVKM.

V gene TRBV12-3 or TRBV12-4 combines with J gene TRBJ1-1; D is perhaps TRBD1 (6 bases). The V gene lost 5 bases and the J gene lost 5 bases, with 15 bases spanning the gap. This CDR3 region has 14 residues. The CDR3 DNA reads as TGTGCCAGCAGTCTGGACAGTTGGGGGACTGAAGCTTTCTTT. It codes for CASSLDSWGTEAFF.

V usage is TRBV29-1 and J usage is TRBJ2-1; D gene uncertain. The CDR3 contains 12 residues. V shed 4 bases and J shed 15 bases, with 19 bases lying between them. From germline, CDR1 is SQVTM and CDR2 ANQGSEA. CDR3 protein: CSVVQTGERPFF. CDR3 bases: TGCAGCGTTGTCCAGACTGGGGAACGACCGTTCTTC.

This clonotype has only a few counts. The chain employs TRBV29-1 and TRBJ2-1, with D tentatively TRBD1 (6 bases). Trimming removed 4 bases from V and 1 base from J, with 11 bases in between. CDR1 is SQVTM, CDR2 ANQGSEA, per germline. This CDR3 contains 14 residues. This CDR3 reads CSVGQGMSYNEQFF. CDR3 DNA sequence: TGCAGCGTTGGGCAGGGGATGTCCTACAATGAGCAGTTCTTC.